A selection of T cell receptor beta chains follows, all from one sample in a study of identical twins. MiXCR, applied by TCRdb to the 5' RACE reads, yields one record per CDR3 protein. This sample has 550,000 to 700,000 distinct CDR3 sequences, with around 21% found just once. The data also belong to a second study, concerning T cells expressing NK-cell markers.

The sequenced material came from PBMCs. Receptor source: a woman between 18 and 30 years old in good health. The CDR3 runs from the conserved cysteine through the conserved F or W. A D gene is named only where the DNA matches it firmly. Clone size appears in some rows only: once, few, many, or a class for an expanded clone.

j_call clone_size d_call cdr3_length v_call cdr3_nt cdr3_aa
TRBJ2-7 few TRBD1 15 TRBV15 TGTGCCACCAGCAGCGAACAGGGGAGCTCCTACGAGCAGTACTTC CATSSEQGSSYEQYF
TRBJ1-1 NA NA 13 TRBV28 TGTGCCAGCAACTCTATCTGGACCCTTGAAGCTTTCTTT CASNSIWTLEAFF
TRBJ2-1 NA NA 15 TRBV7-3 TGTGCCAGCAGTCCCAGTCTCAGTAGCCACAATGAGCAGTTCTTC CASSPSLSSHNEQFF
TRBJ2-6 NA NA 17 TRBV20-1 TGCAGTGCTAGAAGTCAGGGTCTCTCCTCTGGGGCCAACGTCCTGACTTTC CSARSQGLSSGANVLTF
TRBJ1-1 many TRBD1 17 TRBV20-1 TGCAGTGTCCCGATGGTAAGACAGGGGATGATCAACACTGAAGCTTTCTTT CSVPMVRQGMINTEAFF
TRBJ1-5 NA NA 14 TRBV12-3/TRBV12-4 TGTGCCAGCAGTATCTGGGACCCCGATCAGCCCCAGCATTTT CASSIWDPDQPQHF
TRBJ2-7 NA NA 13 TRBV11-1 TGTGCCAGCAGCTTAGCCCCCCCAAGGGAGCAGTACTTC CASSLAPPREQYF
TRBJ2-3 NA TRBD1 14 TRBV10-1 TGCGCCAGCAGCCTTGACAGGGCATCAGATACGCAGTATTTT CASSLDRASDTQYF
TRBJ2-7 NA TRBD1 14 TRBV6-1 TGTGCCAGCCTGGGGACAGGGGAGGGCTACGAGCAGTACTTC CASLGTGEGYEQYF
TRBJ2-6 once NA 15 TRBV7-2 TGTGCCAGCAGCACATACCTAGGGGGTACCAACGTCCTGACTTTC CASSTYLGGTNVLTF
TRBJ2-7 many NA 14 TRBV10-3 TGTGCCATCAGTGAATTGGACATCGGCGGCGAGCAGTACTTC CAISELDIGGEQYF
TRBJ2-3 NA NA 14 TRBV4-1 TGCGCCAGCAGACCGCTTCCCGGTGGGGATACGCAGTATTTT CASRPLPGGDTQYF
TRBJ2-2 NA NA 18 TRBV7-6 TGTGCCAGCAGCTTTATTTCCGTTTCCAGCGGTAACACCGGGGAGCTGTTTTTT CASSFISVSSGNTGELFF
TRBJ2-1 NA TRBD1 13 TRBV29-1 TGCAGCACCCGGGACAGGAGAAACAATGAGCAGTTCTTC CSTRDRRNNEQFF
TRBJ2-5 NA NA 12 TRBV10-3 TGTGCCATCAGTGAGGCCGCGGTTGCCCAGTACTTC CAISEAAVAQYF
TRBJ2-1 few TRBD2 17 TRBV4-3 TGCGCCAGCAGCCAACTCGAAGGACTAGCGGGAATTAATGAGCAGTTCTTC CASSQLEGLAGINEQFF
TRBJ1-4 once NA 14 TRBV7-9 TGTGCCAGCAGCTTACGGTCCTCTAATGAAAAACTGTTTTTT CASSLRSSNEKLFF
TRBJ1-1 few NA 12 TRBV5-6 TGTGCCAGCAGCAACGGACGTGGACAAGCTTTCTTT CASSNGRGQAFF
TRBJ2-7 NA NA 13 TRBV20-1 TGCAGTGCTAGAACCCAAACCTCCTACGAGCAGTACTTC CSARTQTSYEQYF
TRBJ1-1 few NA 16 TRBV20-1 TGCAGTGCTAGAGTCCCGGGGGCACCTATGAACACTGAAGCTTTCTTT CSARVPGAPMNTEAFF
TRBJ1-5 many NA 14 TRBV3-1 TGTGCCAGCAGCCAAGACGGGGTTAAGGAGCCCCAGCATTTT CASSQDGVKEPQHF
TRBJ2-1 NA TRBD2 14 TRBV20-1 TGCAGTGCTAGACTAGCGGGTAAATACAATGAGCAGTTCTTC CSARLAGKYNEQFF
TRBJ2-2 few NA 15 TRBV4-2 TGTGCCAGCAGCCCGGAAGGTATATACACCGGGGAGCTGTTTTTT CASSPEGIYTGELFF
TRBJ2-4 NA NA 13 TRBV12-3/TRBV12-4 TGTGCCAGCAGTTTAAGCAGGGTGAACATTCAGTACTTC CASSLSRVNIQYF
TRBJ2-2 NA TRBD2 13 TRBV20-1 TGCAGCGTTAGCGGGAGAGGTCCCGGGGAGCTGTTTTTT CSVSGRGPGELFF
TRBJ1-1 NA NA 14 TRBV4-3 TGCGCCAGCAGCCTGGGACATATTAACACTGAAGCTTTCTTT CASSLGHINTEAFF
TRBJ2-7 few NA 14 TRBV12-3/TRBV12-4 TGTGCCAGCACCCTAGGACGGGTGGGGTTGGAGCAGTACTTC CASTLGRVGLEQYF
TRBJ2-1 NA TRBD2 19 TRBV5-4 TGTGCCAGCAGCTCCCGTCTACTAGCGGGAGCGGTCGGGACCAATGAGCAGTTCTTC CASSSRLLAGAVGTNEQFF
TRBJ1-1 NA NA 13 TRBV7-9 TGTGCCAGCACCGTACAGGGGAACACTGAAGCTTTCTTT CASTVQGNTEAFF
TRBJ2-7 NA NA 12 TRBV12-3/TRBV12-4 TGTGCCAGCAGTCCGGATGCGGGGGAGCAGTACTTC CASSPDAGEQYF
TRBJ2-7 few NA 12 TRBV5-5 TGTGCCAGCACCCTGAGTTCCGGGGAGCAGTACTTC CASTLSSGEQYF
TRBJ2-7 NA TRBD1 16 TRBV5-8 TGTGCCAGCAGCCCCTGGGTCGGGACAGGGGGCGCCGAGCAGTACTTC CASSPWVGTGGAEQYF
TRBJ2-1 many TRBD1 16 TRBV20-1 TGCAGTGCTAGAGGACGGGCCAGGGGGAAAAGGAATGAGCAGTTCTTC CSARGRARGKRNEQFF
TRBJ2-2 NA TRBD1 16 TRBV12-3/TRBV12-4 TGTGCCAGCAAACGACCGACAGGGGGAAGGACCGGGGAGCTGTTTTTT CASKRPTGGRTGELFF
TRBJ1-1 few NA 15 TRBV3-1 TGTGCCAGCAGCCAGGGGAGCCGCCTTAACACTGAAGCTTTCTTT CASSQGSRLNTEAFF
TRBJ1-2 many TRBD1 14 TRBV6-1 TGTGCCAGCAGCCGGGACAGGGGAAGCTATGGCTACACCTTC CASSRDRGSYGYTF
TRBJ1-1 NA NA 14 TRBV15 TGTGCCACCAGACCGACAGGAGCGAACACTGAAGCTTTCTTT CATRPTGANTEAFF
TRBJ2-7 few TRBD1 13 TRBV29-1 TGCAGCGTTTGGACAGGTACTACCTACGAGCAGTACTTC CSVWTGTTYEQYF
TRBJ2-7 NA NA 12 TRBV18 TGTGCCAGCTCACAGGGAAACCGCGAGCAGTACTTC CASSQGNREQYF
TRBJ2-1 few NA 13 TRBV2 TGTGCCAGCAGTGAGTCAGGGATGAAGGAAAAGTTCTTC CASSESGMKEKFF
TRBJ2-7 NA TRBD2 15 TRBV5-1 TGCGCCAGCAGCTTGGGCCCTAGCGGATCCTACGAGCAGTACTTC CASSLGPSGSYEQYF
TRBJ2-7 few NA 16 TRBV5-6 TGTGCCAGCAGCTTGGGACAGCCACTCACCTCCTACGAGCAGTACTTC CASSLGQPLTSYEQYF
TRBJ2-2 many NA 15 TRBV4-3 TGCGCCAGCAGCCAATCCCTCATCAACACCGGGGAGCTGTTTTTT CASSQSLINTGELFF
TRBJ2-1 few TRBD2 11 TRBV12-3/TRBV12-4 TGTGCCAGCAGTTTAGGACGGGAGGGGTTCTTC CASSLGREGFF
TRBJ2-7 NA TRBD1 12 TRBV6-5 TGTGCCACAGGACAGGGGGCTTACGAGCAGTACTTC CATGQGAYEQYF
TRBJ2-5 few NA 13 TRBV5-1 TGCGCCAGCATTCCATCAACCGGGGAGACCCAGTACTTC CASIPSTGETQYF
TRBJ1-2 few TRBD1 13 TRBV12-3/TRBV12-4 TGTGCCAGCAGTTTACAGGGGGCGTGGGGCTACACCTTC CASSLQGAWGYTF
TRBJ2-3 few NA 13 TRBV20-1 TGCAGTGCTTCCCCCCCTGCGACCGATACGCAGTATTTT CSASPPATDTQYF
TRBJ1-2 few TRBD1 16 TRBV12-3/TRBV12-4 TGTGCCAGCAGCTTTCAGGCGGGACAGGGAAAGGGTGGCTACACCTTC CASSFQAGQGKGGYTF
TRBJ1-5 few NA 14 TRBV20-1 TGCAGTGCTGGGGGCGGCTATAGCAATCAGCCCCAGCATTTT CSAGGGYSNQPQHF
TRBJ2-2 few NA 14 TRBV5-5 TGTGCCAGCAGCTTTCCCGGGTACACCGGGGAGCTGTTTTTT CASSFPGYTGELFF
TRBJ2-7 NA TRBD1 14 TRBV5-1 TGCGCCAGCAGCTTGGAACAGGGGAGCTACGAGCAGTACTTC CASSLEQGSYEQYF
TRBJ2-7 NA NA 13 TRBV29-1 TGCAGCGTTGACGGAAAAGGAATCTACGAGCAGTACTTC CSVDGKGIYEQYF
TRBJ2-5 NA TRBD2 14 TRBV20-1 TGCAGTGCTAGTCGCCCGGGGGGTTTGGAGACCCAGTACTTC CSASRPGGLETQYF
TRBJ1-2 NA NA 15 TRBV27 TGTGCCAGCAGTCAAACCAGGGAGGTCTCCTATGGCTACACCTTC CASSQTREVSYGYTF
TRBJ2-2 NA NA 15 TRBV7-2 TGTGCCAGCAGCTTAGCCGTAGGGGCCCCCGGGGAGCTGTTTTTT CASSLAVGAPGELFF
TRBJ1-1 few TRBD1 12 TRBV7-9 TGTGCCAGCACGGACAGGGACACTGAAGCTTTCTTT CASTDRDTEAFF